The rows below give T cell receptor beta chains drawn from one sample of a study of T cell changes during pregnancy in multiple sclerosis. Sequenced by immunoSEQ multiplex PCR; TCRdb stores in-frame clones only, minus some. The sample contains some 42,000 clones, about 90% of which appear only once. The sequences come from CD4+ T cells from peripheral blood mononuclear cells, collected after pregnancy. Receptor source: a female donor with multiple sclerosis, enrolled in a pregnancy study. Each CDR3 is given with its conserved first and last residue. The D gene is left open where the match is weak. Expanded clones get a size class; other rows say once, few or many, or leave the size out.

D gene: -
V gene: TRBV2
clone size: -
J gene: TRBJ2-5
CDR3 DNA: TGTGCCAGCAGGAGTAGAGGTTTTTGGGAGACCCAGTACTTC
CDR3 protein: CASRSRGFWETQYF

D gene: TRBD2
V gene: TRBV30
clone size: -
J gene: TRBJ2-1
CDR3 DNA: TGTGCCTGGATAATCCGCAAAGTCACTAGCGGAACCTACAATGAGCAGTTCTTC
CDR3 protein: CAWIIRKVTSGTYNEQFF

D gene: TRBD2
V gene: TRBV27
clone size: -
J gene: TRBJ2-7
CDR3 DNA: TGTGCCAGCAGTTCCCGAAGACCCGGGACTAGCGGGGGGAAGGTGTCCTACGAGCAGTACTTC
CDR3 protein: CASSSRRPGTSGGKVSYEQYF

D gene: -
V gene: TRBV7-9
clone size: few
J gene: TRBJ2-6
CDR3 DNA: TGTGCCAGCAGCTTAGGGGAGGCTGGGGCCAACGTCCTGACTTTC
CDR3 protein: CASSLGEAGANVLTF

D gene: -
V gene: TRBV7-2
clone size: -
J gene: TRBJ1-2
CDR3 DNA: TGTGCCAGCAGCGCAACAAGGGGTAACTATGGCTACACCTTC
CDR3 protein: CASSATRGNYGYTF

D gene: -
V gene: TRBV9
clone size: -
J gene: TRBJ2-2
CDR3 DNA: TGTGCCAGCAGCGTCGGACTTTTTACCGGGGAGCTGTTTTTT
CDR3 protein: CASSVGLFTGELFF

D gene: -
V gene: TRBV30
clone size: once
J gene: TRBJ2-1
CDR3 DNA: TGTGCCTGGAGAGGACTCCGGTTCGGGAATGAGCAGTTCTTC
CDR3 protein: CAWRGLRFGNEQFF

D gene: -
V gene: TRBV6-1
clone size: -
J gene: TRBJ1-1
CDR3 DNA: TGTGCCAGCAGTGAAGGGGGGCGCACTGAAGCTTTCTTT
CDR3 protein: CASSEGGRTEAFF

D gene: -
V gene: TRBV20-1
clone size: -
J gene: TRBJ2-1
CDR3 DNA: TGCAGTGCTTCTCTGAATGAGCAGTTCTTC
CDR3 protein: CSASLNEQFF

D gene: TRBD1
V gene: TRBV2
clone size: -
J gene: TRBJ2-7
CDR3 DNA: TGTGCCAGCGTGGGGACAGGCGAAGGTGAGCAGTACTTC
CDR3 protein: CASVGTGEGEQYF

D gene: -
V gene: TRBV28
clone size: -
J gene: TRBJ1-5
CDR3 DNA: TGTGCCAGCAGTCTCGACATGATGAAGCCCCAGCATTTT
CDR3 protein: CASSLDMMKPQHF

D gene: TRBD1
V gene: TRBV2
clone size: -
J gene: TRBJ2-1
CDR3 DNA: TGTGCCAATTCGGGACAGGGGTACAATGAGCAGTTCTTC
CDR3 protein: CANSGQGYNEQFF

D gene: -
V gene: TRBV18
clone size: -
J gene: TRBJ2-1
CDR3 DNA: TGTGCCAGCTCACCGCTGGGACACCGTCTGAATGAGCAGTTCTTC
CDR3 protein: CASSPLGHRLNEQFF

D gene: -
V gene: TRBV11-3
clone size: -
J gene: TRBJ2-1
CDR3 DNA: TGTGCCAGCAGCTTTTCAAGCGGGCACGGTGAGCAGTTCTTC
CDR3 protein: CASSFSSGHGEQFF

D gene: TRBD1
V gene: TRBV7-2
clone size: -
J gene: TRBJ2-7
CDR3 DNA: TGTGCCAGCAGCTTAGGGGACAGGGGCCCCTACGAGCAGTACTTC
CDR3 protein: CASSLGDRGPYEQYF

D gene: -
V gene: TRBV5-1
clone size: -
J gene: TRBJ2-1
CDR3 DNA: TGCGCCAGCAGAGGTGGGGAGTACTCCTACAATGAGCAGTTCTTC
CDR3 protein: CASRGGEYSYNEQFF

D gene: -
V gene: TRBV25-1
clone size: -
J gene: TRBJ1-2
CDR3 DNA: TGTGCCAGCAACAGCCTAAACTATGGCTACACCTTC
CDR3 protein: CASNSLNYGYTF

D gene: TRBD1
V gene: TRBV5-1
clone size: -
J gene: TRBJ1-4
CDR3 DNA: TGCGCCAGCAGCCGGGACAGGGCCATCGAAAAACTGTTTTTT
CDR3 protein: CASSRDRAIEKLFF

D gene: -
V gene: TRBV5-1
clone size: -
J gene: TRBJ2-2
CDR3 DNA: TGCGCCAGCAGCTTGAGCCACTCGAACACCGGGGAGCTGTTTTTT
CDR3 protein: CASSLSHSNTGELFF

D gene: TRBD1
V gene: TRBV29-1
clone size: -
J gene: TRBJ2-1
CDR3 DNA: TGCAGCGTTGAAGATTTCGGACAGGGGGATAGCAATGAGCAGTTCTTC
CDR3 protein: CSVEDFGQGDSNEQFF

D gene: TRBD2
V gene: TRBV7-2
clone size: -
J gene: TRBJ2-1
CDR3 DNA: TGTGCCAGCAGGCAACCGGGACTAGCGGCCATGCGTCTGTTCTTC
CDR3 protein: CASRQPGLAAMRLFF

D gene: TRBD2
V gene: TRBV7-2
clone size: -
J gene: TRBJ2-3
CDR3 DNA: TGTGCCAGCAGCTTATGGGCTAGCGGGGGCCAAACGGCAGATACGCAGTATTTT
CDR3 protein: CASSLWASGGQTADTQYF

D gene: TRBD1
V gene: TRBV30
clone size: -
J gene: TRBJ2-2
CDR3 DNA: TGTGCCTGGAGCCCCCGACAGGGGGTATCGAACACCGGGGAGCTGTTTTTT
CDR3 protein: CAWSPRQGVSNTGELFF

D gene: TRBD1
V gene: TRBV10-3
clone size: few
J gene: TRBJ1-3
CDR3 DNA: TGTGCCATCAGTGGACAGGGTGCCTCTGGAAACACCATATATTTT
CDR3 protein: CAISGQGASGNTIYF

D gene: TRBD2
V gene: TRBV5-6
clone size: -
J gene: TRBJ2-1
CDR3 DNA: TGTGCCAGCAGCTTTCGGGGGGGCTCCTACAATGAGCAGTTCTTC
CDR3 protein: CASSFRGGSYNEQFF

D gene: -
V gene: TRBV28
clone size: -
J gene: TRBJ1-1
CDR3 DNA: TGTGCCAGCAGCGTGATACAGGGAGGGGGACCTTCGAACACTGAAGCTTTCTTT
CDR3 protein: CASSVIQGGGPSNTEAFF

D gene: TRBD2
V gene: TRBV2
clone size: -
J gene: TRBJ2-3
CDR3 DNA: TGTGCCAGCAGCGACGCACTAGCGGGCACAGATACGCAGTATTTT
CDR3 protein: CASSDALAGTDTQYF

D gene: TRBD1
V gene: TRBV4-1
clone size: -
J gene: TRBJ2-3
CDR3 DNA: TGCGCCAGCAGGCAAGGTCGGTGGGACAGGACCACAGATACGCAGTATTTT
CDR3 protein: CASRQGRWDRTTDTQYF

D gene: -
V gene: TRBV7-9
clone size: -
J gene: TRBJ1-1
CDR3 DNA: TGTGCCAGCAGCTTAAACCGGGGGACTGAAGCTTTCTTT
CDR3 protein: CASSLNRGTEAFF

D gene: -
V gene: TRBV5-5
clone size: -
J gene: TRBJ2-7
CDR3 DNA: TGTGCCAGCAGCTTGGGGGACACATCCCTTTACGAGCAGTACTTC
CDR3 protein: CASSLGDTSLYEQYF

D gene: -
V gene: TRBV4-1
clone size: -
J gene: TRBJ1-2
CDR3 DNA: TGCGCCAGCAGCCAAGATGCGCAGGGCAACTATGGCTACACCTTC
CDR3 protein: CASSQDAQGNYGYTF

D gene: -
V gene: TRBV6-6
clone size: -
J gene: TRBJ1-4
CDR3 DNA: TGTGCCAGCAGTTACAAGGCAGGGGTGACTAATGAAAAACTGTTTTTT
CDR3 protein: CASSYKAGVTNEKLFF

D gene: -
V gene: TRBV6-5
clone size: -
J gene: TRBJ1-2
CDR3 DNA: TGTGCCAGCAGCCGATCGCCAGGGAATGGCTACACCTTC
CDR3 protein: CASSRSPGNGYTF

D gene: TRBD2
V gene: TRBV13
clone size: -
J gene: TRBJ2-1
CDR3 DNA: TGTGCCAGCAGCTTAGGGGGGGGACTAGCGGGCTACAATGAGCAGTTCTTC
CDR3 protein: CASSLGGGLAGYNEQFF

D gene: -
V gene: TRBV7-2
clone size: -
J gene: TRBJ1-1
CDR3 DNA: TGTGCCAGCAGGGAACAGCCTGCCAACACTGAAGCTTTCTTT
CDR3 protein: CASREQPANTEAFF

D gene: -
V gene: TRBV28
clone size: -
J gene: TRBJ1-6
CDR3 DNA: TGTGCCAGCAGTTTACCTCAGAGCGGGGCCCTCCACTTT
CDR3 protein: CASSLPQSGALHF

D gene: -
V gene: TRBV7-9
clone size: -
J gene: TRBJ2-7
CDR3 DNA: TGTGCCAGCAGCCCTCGGGATCCGGCCTACGAGCAGTACTTC
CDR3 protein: CASSPRDPAYEQYF

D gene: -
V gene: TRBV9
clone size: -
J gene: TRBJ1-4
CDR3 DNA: TGTGCCAGCAGCGTTTCCCCGACAGACGAAAAACTGTTTTTT
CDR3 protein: CASSVSPTDEKLFF

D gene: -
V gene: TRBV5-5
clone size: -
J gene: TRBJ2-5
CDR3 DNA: TGTGCCAGCACCCGCGCCCTGCAAAGAGAGACCCAGTACTTC
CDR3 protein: CASTRALQRETQYF

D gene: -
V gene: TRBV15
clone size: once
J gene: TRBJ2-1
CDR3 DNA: TGTGCCACCAGCAGAGATTTATTGAGGGCCTCCTACAATGAGCAGTTCTTC
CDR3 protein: CATSRDLLRASYNEQFF

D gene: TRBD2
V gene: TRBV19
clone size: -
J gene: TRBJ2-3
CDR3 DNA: TGTGCCAGTCGAAGGGGGCGGGGGGGACTCGCAGATACGCAGTATTTT
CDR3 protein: CASRRGRGGLADTQYF

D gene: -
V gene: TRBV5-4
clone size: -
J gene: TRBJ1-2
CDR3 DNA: TGTGCCAGCAGCTTTCGGGGGGCTAACTATGGCTACACCTTC
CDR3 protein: CASSFRGANYGYTF

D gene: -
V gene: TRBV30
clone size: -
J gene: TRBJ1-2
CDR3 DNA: TGTGCCTGGAGTATCTCGTGGGCCTCTGGCTACACCTTC
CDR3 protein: CAWSISWASGYTF

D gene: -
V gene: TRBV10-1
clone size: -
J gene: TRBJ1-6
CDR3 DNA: TGCGCCAGCACTACCCTGGACAGAGTAAATTCACCCCTCCACTTT
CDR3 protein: CASTTLDRVNSPLHF